These T cell receptor beta chains were read from a single sample in a study of OX40 agonist ivuxolimab in advanced cancers. The repertoire was sequenced with immunoSEQ multiplex PCR; TCRdb's copy has only in-frame clones and lacks some. The sample has 35,000 to 45,000 clones; roughly nine tenths are singletons. The material was CD4+ or CD8+ T cells sorted from blood, obtained in a trial of the OX40 agonist ivuxolimab. The source is an adult with an advanced solid tumor such as melanoma, head and neck, liver or kidney cancer. The CDR3 runs from the conserved cysteine through the conserved F or W. Fields, in order: V gene, CDR3 protein.

v_call: TRBV28; cdr3_aa: CASSPLNDRGPGYTF
v_call: TRBV4-1; cdr3_aa: CASSQGTGSYGYTF
v_call: TRBV27; cdr3_aa: CASSRLAATTEGTDTQYF
v_call: TRBV7-6; cdr3_aa: CASSRTGAGETQYF
v_call: TRBV6-6; cdr3_aa: CASSYVSVREQFF
v_call: TRBV25-1; cdr3_aa: CASIGTEENIQYF
v_call: TRBV5-1; cdr3_aa: CASSPFDSLQNNEQFF
v_call: TRBV25-1; cdr3_aa: CASSDRVSGANVLTF
v_call: TRBV5-1; cdr3_aa: CASSFTGAGNSPLHF
v_call: TRBV20-1; cdr3_aa: CSASTGNTIYF
v_call: TRBV5-4; cdr3_aa: CASSSQGYEQYF
v_call: TRBV29-1; cdr3_aa: CSVDGHPRGSYNEQFF
v_call: TRBV5-8; cdr3_aa: CASSLYSLGQFF
v_call: TRBV28; cdr3_aa: CASRGQGGNQPQHF
v_call: TRBV5-4; cdr3_aa: CASSPAKGLATPSNYEQYF
v_call: TRBV7-9; cdr3_aa: CASSLQGPTEAFF
v_call: TRBV9; cdr3_aa: CASRETGFTGELFF
v_call: TRBV5-6; cdr3_aa: CASSYQGAVQPQHF
v_call: TRBV5-1; cdr3_aa: CASSPGTPNTEAFF
v_call: TRBV9; cdr3_aa: CASSVDHGGQETQYF
v_call: TRBV27; cdr3_aa: CASSLYGSNNQPQHF
v_call: TRBV11-2; cdr3_aa: CASSPPGLSEKLFF
v_call: TRBV5-1; cdr3_aa: CASSLGDSNEQFF
v_call: TRBV9; cdr3_aa: CASSPRGGANYGYTF
v_call: TRBV27; cdr3_aa: CASSPLTPDTLGTDTQYF
v_call: TRBV15; cdr3_aa: CATSRDRQTEAFF
v_call: TRBV6-6; cdr3_aa: CASSATRLTQETQYF
v_call: TRBV7-9; cdr3_aa: CASSLGLAWTASYNEQFF
v_call: TRBV18; cdr3_aa: CASSITSGSYNEQFF
v_call: TRBV27; cdr3_aa: CASSLLPGTAYEQYF
v_call: TRBV9; cdr3_aa: CASSVERGVLREGLDTQYF
v_call: TRBV5-1; cdr3_aa: CASSLTSGNLYEQYF
v_call: TRBV2; cdr3_aa: CASSQESGTYEQYF
v_call: TRBV6-5; cdr3_aa: CASSYSGGHDEQYF
v_call: TRBV19; cdr3_aa: CASSPTGGVSGELFF
v_call: TRBV7-9; cdr3_aa: CASRETDNEQFF
v_call: TRBV6-5; cdr3_aa: CASRFLGGTEAFF
v_call: TRBV7-8; cdr3_aa: CASSLDRDRGLSSYGYTF
v_call: TRBV7-9; cdr3_aa: CASSSGRERETQYF
v_call: TRBV7-6; cdr3_aa: CASSLQGNEKLFF
v_call: TRBV18; cdr3_aa: CASSAGTASNQPQHF
v_call: TRBV5-6; cdr3_aa: CASSPGPGQGQETQYF
v_call: TRBV28; cdr3_aa: CASSWDREHEQFF
v_call: TRBV28; cdr3_aa: CASSLPGGQGSNQPQHF
v_call: TRBV27; cdr3_aa: CASSLWGPSGANVLTF
v_call: TRBV7-8; cdr3_aa: CASRGRGTGTPYNEQFF
v_call: TRBV14; cdr3_aa: CASSQEMVVRTGELFF